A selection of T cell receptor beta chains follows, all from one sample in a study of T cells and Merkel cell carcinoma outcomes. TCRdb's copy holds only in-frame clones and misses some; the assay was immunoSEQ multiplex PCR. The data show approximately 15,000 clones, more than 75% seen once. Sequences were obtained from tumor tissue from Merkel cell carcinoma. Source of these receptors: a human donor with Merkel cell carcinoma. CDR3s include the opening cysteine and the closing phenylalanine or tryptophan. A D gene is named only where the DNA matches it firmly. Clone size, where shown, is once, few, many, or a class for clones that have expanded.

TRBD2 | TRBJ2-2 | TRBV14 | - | CTSSQRLAGVYTGELFF | TGTACCAGCAGCCAAAGACTAGCGGGAGTCTACACCGGGGAGCTGTTTTTT
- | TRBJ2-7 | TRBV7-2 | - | CVSSLAANTINEQYF | TGTGTCAGCAGCTTAGCCGCCAATACGATCAACGAGCAGTACTTC
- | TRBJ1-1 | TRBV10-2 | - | CASTSSGSGSEAFF | TGCGCCAGCACCTCGTCAGGGTCTGGGTCTGAAGCTTTCTTT
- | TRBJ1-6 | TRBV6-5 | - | CASTGTMGGNSPLHF | TGTGCCAGCACCGGAACAATGGGTGGTAATTCACCCCTCCACTTT
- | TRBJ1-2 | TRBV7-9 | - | CASSLAGLPGYTF | TGTGCCAGCAGCTTAGCGGGGCTCCCAGGGTACACCTTC
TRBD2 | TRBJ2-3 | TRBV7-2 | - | CAGGRARTDTQYF | TGTGCCGGCGGGAGGGCCCGCACAGATACGCAGTATTTT
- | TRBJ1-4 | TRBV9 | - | CASSVRPGDEKLFF | TGTGCCAGCAGCGTACGGCCAGGGGATGAAAAACTGTTTTTT
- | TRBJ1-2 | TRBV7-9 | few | CASSLNSVADSGYTF | TGTGCCAGCAGCTTAAACTCGGTGGCGGATTCCGGCTACACCTTC
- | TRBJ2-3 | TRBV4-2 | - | CASSQEVSASTDTQYF | TGTGCCAGCAGCCAAGAAGTCAGCGCTAGCACAGATACGCAGTATTTT
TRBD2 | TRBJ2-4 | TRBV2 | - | CASTNPRGEGREDIQYF | TGTGCCAGCACCAACCCCCGGGGGGAGGGCCGGGAGGACATTCAGTACTTC
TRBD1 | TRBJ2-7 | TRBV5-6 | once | CASSLGQGDHEQYF | TGTGCCAGCAGCTTGGGGCAGGGGGACCACGAGCAGTACTTC
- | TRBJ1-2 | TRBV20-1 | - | CSARRGYGYTF | TGCAGTGCTAGACGGGGCTATGGCTACACCTTC
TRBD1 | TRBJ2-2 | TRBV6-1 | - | CASSAQGWWNTGELFF | TGTGCCAGCAGTGCACAGGGGTGGTGGAACACCGGGGAGCTGTTTTTT
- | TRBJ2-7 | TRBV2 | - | CASSSTVPSEQYF | TGTGCCAGCAGTTCTACAGTTCCATCCGAGCAGTACTTC
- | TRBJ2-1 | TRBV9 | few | CASSGTLNPNSYNEQFF | TGTGCCAGCAGCGGGACTCTGAACCCGAACTCCTACAATGAGCAGTTCTTC
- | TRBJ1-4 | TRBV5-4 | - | CASSVDGGNEKLFF | TGTGCCAGCAGCGTGGACGGGGGGAATGAAAAACTGTTTTTT
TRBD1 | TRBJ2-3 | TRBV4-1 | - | CASSPGQAKINTQYF | TGCGCCAGCAGCCCGGGACAGGCGAAAATCAATACGCAGTATTTT
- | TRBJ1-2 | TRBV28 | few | CASSPGQSYGYTF | TGTGCCAGCAGTCCCGGACAGAGCTATGGCTACACCTTC
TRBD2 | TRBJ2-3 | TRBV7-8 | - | CASSLSLAVTDTQYF | TGTGCCAGCAGCTTATCCCTAGCGGTGACAGATACGCAGTATTTT
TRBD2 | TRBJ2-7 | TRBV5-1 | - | CASSSGTSGYEQYF | TGCGCCAGCAGCTCCGGGACTAGCGGTTACGAGCAGTACTTC